The T cell receptor beta chain under discussion was sequenced for a study of T cell changes during pregnancy in multiple sclerosis. Data came from immunoSEQ multiplex PCR; TCRdb stores just in-frame clones and leaves some out. The repertoire has about 85,000 clones, roughly nine tenths of them found once; the top ten carry approximately 2.5%. This CDR3 comprises 17 residues. The V and J ends lost 1 base and 2 bases, in that order; junction bases with no gene match: 12. Germline CDR1 SQVTM, CDR2 ANQGSEA. This specimen was peripheral blood, taken in the first trimester of pregnancy. This clonotype was sampled from a female donor with multiple sclerosis, enrolled in a pregnancy study. The gene calls are TRBV29-1 and TRBJ2-3; TRBD2 matches 7 bases. In nucleotides, the CDR3 is TGCAGCGTTGAAGCCCGGGTGCGCGGGAGATACACAGATACGCAGTATTTT. Encoded protein: CSVEARVRGRYTDTQYF.